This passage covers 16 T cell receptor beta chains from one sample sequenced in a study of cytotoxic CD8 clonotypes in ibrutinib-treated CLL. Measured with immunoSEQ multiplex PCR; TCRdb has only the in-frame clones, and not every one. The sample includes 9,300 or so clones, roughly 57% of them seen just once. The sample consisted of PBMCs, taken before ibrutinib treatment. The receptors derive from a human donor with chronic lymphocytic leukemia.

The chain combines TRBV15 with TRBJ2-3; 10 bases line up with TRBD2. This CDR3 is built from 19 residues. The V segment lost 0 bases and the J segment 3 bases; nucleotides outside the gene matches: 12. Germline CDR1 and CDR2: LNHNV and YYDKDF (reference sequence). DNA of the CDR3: TGTGCCACCAGCAGAGATTTATCGCTAGCGGGAGCCCCTACAGATACGCAGTATTTT. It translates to CATSRDLSLAGAPTDTQYF.

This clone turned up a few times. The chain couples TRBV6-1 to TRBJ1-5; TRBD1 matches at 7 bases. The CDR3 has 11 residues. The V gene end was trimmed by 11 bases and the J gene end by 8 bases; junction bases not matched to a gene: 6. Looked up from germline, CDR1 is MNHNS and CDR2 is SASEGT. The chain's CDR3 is CASGQKEPQHF. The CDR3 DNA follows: TGTGCCTCGGGACAGAAGGAGCCCCAGCATTTT.

CDR3 DNA: TGTGCCAGCAGTTACTCTCCAGCCTCTAACTATGGCTACACCTTC. Translated, it gives CASSYSPASNYGYTF. The chain has TRBV6-5 and TRBJ1-2; D unclear. The V gene lost 0 bases and the J gene lost 0 bases, with 8 bases spanning the gap. The CDR3 runs to 15 residues. The germline V gene has CDR1 MNHEY and CDR2 SVGAGI.

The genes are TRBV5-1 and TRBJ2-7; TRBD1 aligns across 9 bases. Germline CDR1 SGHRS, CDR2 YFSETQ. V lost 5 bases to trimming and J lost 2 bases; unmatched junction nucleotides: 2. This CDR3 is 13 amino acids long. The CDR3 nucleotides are TGCGCCAGCAGTGGGACAGGGACCTACGAGCAGTACTTC. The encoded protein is CASSGTGTYEQYF. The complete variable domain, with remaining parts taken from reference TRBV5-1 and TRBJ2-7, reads KAGVTQTPRYLIKTRGQQVTLSCSPISGHRSVSWYQQTPGQGLQFLFEYFSETQRNKGNFPGRFSGRQFSNSRSEMNVSTLELGDSALYLCASSGTGTYEQYFGPGTRLTVT.

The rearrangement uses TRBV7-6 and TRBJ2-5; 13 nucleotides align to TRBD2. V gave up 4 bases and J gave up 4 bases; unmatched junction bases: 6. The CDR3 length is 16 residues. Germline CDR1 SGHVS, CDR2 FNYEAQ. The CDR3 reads CASSSLLAGGPETQYF. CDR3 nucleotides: TGTGCCAGCAGCTCGTTACTAGCGGGGGGGCCAGAGACCCAGTACTTC.

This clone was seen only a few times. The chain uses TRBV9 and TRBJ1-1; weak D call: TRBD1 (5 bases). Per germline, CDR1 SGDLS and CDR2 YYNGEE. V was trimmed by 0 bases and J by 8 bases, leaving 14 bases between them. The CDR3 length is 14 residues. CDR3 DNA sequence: TGTGCCAGCAGCGTAGCTACTGGGGCATTGGAAGCTTTCTTT. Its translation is CASSVATGALEAFF.

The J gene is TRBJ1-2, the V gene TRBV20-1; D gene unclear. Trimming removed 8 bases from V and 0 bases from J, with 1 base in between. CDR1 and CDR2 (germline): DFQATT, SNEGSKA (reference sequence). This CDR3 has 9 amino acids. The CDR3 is CSPNYGYTF. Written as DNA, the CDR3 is TGCAGTCCTAACTATGGCTACACCTTC.

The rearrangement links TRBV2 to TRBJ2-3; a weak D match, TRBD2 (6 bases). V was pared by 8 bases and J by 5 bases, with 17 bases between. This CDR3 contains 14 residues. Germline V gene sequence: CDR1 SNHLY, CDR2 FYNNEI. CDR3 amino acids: CASGGRGKVDTQYF. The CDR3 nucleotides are TGTGCCAGCGGAGGGCGGGGAAAGGTAGATACGCAGTATTTT.

The CDR3 loop reads CASSEWRIAYEQYF. For the CDR3, the DNA is TGTGCCAGCAGTGAATGGAGGATCGCCTACGAGCAGTACTTC. The gene calls are TRBV2 and TRBJ2-7; D perhaps matches TRBD2 (5 bases). Germline CDR1 reads SNHLY; CDR2 reads FYNNEI. The CDR3 is made up of 14 amino acids. V gave up 2 bases and J gave up 2 bases, with 10 bases separating them.

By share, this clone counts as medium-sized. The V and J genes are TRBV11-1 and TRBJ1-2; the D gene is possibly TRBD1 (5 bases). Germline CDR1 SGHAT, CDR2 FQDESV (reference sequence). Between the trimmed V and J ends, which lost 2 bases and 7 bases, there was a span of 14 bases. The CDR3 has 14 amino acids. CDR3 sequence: CASSLRRDLVGYTF. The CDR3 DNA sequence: TGTGCCAGCAGCTTACGCAGGGACCTTGTTGGCTACACCTTC.

CDR3 in amino acids: CASSWRGGGHEQYF. The CDR3 DNA follows: TGTGCCAGCAGTTGGCGGGGGGGCGGACACGAGCAGTACTTC. The gene calls are TRBV7-2 and TRBJ2-7, with 9 bases that match TRBD2. The CDR3 consists of 14 residues. The junction had 8 bases not matched to a gene; V was cut back by 6 bases and J by 5 bases. Germline values: CDR1 SGHTA, CDR2 FQGNSA.

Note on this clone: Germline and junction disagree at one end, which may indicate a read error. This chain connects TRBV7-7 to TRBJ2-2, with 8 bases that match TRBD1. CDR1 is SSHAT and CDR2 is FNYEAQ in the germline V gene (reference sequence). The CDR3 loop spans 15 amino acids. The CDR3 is CASSSGQVTTGELFF. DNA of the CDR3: TGTGCTAGCAGTTCGGGACAGGTGACAACCGGGGAGCTGTTTTTT.

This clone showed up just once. Here the CDR3 DNA reads TGTGCCAGCAGCCCCCGGACTAGCGGGGGTTTTTACGAGCAGTACTTC. Amino acid sequence: CASSPRTSGGFYEQYF. The rearrangement joins TRBV7-9 to TRBJ2-7, with 13 nucleotides matching TRBD2. The CDR3 totals 16 residues. J gave up 4 bases and V 5 bases, and 8 bases lay outside the gene matches. From germline, CDR1 is SEHNR and CDR2 FQNEAQ (reference sequence).

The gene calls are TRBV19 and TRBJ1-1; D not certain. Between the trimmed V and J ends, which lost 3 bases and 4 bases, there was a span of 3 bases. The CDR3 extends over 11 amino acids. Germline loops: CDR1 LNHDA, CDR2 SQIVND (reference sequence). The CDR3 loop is CASSMGTEAFF. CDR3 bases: TGTGCCAGTAGTATGGGCACTGAAGCTTTCTTT.

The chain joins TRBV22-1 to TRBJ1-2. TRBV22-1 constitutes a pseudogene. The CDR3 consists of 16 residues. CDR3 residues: CPGRLPQARKTYGYTF. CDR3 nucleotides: TGTCCTGGGAGGCTACCACAAGCGAGAAAGACCTATGGCTACACCTTC.

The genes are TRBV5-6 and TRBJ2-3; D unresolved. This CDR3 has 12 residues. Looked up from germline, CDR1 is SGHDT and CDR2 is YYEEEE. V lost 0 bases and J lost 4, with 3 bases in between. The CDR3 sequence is CASSLVADTQYF. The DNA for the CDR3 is TGTGCCAGCAGCTTGGTGGCAGATACGCAGTATTTT.